This TCR beta chain was retrieved from a study of OX40 agonist ivuxolimab in advanced cancers. CDR3 length: 13 amino acids. CDR1 is MNHNS and CDR2 is SASEGT in the germline V gene. V lost 7 bases and J 3 bases, leaving 13 bases between the germline ends. The protocol was immunoSEQ multiplex PCR, while the TCRdb copy is restricted to in-frame clones and leaves out a portion. The profile shows tens of thousands of clones, 83% of them singletons. The sequenced sample was CD4+ or CD8+ T cells sorted from blood, obtained in a trial of the OX40 agonist ivuxolimab. The TCR originated in an adult with an advanced solid tumor such as melanoma, head and neck, liver or kidney cancer. V usage is TRBV6-1 and J usage is TRBJ2-7; D gene uncertain. The CDR3 spells CASTRDRLYEQYF. DNA for the CDR3: TGTGCCAGCACCCGCGACCGGCTCTACGAGCAGTACTTC.